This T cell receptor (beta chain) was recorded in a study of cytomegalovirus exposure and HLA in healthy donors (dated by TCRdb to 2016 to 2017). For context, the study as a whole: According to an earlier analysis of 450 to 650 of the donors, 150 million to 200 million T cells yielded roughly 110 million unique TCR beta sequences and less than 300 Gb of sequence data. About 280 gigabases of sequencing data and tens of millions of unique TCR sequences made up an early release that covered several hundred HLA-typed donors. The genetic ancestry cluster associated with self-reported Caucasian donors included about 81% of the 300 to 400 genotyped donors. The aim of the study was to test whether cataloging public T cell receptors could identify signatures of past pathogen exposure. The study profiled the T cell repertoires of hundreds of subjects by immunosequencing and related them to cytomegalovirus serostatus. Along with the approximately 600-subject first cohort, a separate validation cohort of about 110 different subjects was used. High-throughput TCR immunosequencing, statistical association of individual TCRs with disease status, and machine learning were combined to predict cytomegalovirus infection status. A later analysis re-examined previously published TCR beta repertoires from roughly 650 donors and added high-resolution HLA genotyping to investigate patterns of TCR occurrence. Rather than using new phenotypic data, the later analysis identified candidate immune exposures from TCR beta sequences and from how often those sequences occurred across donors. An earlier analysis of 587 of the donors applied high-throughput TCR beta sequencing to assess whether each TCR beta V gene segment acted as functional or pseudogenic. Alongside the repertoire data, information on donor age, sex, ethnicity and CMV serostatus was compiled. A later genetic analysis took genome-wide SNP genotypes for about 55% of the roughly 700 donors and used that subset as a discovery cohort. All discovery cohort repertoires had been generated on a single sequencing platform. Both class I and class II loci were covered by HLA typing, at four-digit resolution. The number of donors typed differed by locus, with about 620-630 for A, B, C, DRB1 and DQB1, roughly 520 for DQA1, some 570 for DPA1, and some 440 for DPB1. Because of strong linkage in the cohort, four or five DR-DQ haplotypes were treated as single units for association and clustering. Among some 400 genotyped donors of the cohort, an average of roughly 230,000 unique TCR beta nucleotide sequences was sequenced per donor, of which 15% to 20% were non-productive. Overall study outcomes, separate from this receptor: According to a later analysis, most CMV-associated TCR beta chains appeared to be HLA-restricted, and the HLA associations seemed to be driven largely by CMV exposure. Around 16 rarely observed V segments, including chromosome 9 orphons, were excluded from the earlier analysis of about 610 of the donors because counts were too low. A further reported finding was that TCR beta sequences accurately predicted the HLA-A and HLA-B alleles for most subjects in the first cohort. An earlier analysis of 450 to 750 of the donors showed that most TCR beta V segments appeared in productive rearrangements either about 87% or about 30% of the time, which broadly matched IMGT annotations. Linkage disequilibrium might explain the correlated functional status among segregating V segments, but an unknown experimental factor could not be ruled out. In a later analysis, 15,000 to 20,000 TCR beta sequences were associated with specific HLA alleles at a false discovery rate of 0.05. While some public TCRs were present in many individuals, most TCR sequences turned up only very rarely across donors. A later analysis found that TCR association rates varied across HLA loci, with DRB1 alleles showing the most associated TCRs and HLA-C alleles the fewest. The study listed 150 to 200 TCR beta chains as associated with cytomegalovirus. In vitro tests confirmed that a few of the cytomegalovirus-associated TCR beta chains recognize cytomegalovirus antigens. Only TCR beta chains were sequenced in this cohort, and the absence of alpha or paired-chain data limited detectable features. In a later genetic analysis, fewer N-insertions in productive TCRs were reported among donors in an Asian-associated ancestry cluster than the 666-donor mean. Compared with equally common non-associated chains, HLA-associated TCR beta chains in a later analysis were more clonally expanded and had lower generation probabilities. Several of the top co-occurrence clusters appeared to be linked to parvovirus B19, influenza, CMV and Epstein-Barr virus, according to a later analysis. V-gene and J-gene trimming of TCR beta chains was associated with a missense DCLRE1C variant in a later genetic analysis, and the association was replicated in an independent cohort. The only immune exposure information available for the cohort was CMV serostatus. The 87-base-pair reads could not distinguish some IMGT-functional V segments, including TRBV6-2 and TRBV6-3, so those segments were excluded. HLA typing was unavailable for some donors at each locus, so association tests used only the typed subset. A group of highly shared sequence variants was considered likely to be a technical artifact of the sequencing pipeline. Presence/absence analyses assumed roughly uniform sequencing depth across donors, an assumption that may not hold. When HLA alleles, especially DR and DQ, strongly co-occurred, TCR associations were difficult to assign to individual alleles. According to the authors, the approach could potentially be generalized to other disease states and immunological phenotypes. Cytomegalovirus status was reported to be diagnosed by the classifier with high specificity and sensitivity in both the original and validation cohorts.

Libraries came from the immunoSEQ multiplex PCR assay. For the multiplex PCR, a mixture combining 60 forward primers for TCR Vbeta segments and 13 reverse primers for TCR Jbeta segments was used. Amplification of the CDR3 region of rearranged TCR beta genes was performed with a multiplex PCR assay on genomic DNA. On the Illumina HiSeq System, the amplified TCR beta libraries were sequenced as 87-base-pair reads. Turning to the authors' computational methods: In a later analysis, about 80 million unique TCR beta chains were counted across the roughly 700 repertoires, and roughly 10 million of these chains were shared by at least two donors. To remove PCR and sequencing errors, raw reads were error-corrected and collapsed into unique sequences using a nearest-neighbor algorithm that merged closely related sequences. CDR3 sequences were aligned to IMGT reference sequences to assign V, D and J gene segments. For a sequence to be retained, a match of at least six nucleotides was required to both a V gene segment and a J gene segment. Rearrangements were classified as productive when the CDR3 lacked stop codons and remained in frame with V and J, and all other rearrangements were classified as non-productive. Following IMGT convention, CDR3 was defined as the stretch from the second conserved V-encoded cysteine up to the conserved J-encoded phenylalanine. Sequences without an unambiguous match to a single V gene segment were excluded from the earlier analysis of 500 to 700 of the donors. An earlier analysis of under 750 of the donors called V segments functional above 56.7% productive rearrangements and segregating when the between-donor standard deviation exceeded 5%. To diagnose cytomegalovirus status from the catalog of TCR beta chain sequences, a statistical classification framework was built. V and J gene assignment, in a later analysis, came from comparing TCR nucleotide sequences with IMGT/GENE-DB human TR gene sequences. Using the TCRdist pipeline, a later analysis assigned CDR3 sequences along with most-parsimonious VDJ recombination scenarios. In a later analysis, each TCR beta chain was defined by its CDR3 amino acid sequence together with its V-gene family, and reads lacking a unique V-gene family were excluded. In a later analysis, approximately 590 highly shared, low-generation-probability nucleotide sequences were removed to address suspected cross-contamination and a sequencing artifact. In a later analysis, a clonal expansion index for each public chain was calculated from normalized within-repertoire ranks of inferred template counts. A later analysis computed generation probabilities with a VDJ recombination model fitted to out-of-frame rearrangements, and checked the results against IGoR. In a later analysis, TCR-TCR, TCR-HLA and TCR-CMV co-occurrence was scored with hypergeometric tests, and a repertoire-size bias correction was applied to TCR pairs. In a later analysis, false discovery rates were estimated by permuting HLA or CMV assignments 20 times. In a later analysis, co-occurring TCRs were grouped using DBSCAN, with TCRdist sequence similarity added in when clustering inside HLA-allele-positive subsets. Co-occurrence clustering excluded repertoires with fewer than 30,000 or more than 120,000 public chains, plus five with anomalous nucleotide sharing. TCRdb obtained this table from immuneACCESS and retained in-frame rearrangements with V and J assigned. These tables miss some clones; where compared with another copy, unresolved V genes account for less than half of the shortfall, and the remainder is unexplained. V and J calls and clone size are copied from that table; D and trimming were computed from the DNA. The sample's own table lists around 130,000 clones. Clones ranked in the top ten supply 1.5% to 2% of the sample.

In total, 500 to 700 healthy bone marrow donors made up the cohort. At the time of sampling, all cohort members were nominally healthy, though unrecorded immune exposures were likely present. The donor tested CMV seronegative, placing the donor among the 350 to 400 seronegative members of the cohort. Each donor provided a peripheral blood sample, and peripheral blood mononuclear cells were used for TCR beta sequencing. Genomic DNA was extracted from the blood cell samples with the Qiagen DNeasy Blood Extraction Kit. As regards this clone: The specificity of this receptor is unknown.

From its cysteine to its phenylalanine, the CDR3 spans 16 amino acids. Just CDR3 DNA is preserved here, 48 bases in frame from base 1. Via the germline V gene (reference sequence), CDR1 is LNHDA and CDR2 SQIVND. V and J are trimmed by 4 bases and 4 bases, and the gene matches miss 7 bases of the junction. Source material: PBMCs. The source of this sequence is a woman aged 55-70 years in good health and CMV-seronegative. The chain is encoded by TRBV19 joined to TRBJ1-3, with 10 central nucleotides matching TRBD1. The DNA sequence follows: TGTGCCAGTAGTAACCCCAGGACAGGGGGGGGAAACACCATATATTTT. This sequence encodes CASSNPRTGGGNTIYF.